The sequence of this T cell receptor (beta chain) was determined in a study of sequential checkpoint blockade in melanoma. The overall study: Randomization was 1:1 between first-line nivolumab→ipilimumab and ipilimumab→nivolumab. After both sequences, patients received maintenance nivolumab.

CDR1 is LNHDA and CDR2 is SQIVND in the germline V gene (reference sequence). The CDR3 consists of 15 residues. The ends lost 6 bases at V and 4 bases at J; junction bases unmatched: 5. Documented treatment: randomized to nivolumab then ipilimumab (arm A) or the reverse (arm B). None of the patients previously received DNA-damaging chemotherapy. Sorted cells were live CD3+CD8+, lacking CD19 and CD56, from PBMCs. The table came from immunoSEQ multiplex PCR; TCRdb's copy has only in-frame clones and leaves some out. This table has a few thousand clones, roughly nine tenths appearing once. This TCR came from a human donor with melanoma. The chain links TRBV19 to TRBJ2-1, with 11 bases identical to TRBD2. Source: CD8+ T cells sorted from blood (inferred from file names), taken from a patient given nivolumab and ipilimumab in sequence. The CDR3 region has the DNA TGTGCCAGTAGCTGGACTAGCGGGTCTTACAATGAGCAGTTCTTC. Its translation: CASSWTSGSYNEQFF.